The source of this T cell receptor (beta chain) is a study of blood T cell repertoires in COVID-19 (dated by TCRdb to the early 2020s). With regard to the full study: Collaborator samples came from the United States, Italy and Spain and covered acute and convalescent phases of COVID-19. The prospective study material was composed of cDNA or gDNA derived from T cells, B-cell-depleted T cells, or PBMCs. The sample metadata nearly always contained a de-identified subject ID, COVID-19 status, age in years and sex. The dataset comprised deeply sampled blood TCRbeta repertoires from subjects exposed to, actively infected with, or recovered from COVID-19. Where HLA class I and class II types were available, the types were taken from metadata supplied by the sample provider, not from assay-based typing. The repertoires were made available in a free public database intended to serve as a resource for research on the immune response to SARS-CoV-2. Samples came from the ongoing ImmuneRACE study (first 160 participants) plus 1,254 subjects from 6 global collaborators. What the work shows at the level of the full study, not this receptor alone: Clinical and demographic metadata were provided uncurated, with the amount varying by source and participant.

The immunoSEQ Assay, a bias-controlled multiplex PCR, was used to amplify TCRbeta CDR3 regions from genomic DNA. Per the authors' processing: The number of nucleated cells in each sample was estimated from the amplification of reference gene primers within the assay. To quantify the absolute abundance of each unique TCRbeta CDR3 rearrangement, sequence reads were collapsed and filtered. For each sample, productive Simpson clonality was calculated as the square root of Simpson's diversity index over productive rearrangements. The table comes from immuneACCESS by way of TCRdb, which keeps in-frame sequences with V and J called. Part of the clones is missing from these tables; in studies checked, under half for an unresolved V gene and the rest for unknown reasons. That table furnishes V, J and clone size, whereas the DNA furnished D and trimming. This sample holds 55,000 to 85,000 clones; roughly 85% were observed only once. Around 27% of the sample is in the top ten clones.

Reading from cysteine to phenylalanine, the CDR3 counts 15 amino acids. Of all the DNA, just the CDR3 is kept, 45 bases in frame from base 1. Cut back by 4 bases and 0 bases, the V and J ends lie 14 bases apart. CDR1 and CDR2, looked up from the germline V gene, are SGHRS and YFSETQ. Each collaborating institution followed its own protocols to collect whole blood in K2EDTA tubes. Collaborator samples were shipped for TCRbeta analysis as frozen whole blood, isolated PBMCs, or DNA extracted from either sample type. Notes on this clone: No antigen is known for it. Base quality data are lacking; no much larger clone is found one base away.

The sequencing sample was made of peripheral blood. This receptor was obtained from a man aged 55-75 years with active or convalescent COVID-19. The chain employs TRBV5-1 and TRBJ2-7; TRBD1 could be the D gene, as 5 bases match. The DNA reads as follows: TGCGCCAGCAGCACTCCCCAGGGTTCCTCCTACGAGCAGTACTTC. Its protein product is CASSTPQGSSYEQYF.